Described below is a single TCR beta chain sequence and its context. Its target is not known. At one end, the junction sequence differs from germline, possibly due to a read error. Investigators reverse transcribed all isolated RNA, so they sequenced expressed TCRB transcripts. Clones were sequenced by immunoSEQ multiplex PCR, and TCRdb holds only the in-frame ones, with some missing. The data show some 290,000 clones, 13% to 15% seen once. This CDR3 is 13 amino acids long. Germline V gene data show CDR1 as SGHTA and CDR2 as FQGTGA. This sample was taken from a study of beta chain features in type 1 diabetes. About the research overall: The patient and healthy donor groups were comparable for age, gender and cell yields.

The study's findings and limits: The study found moderately but significantly shorter TCRB CDR3s in all four CD4+ subsets of Type 1 diabetes patients. Naive, central memory and Treg TCRB repertoires seemed to resemble each other more closely in patients than they did in healthy donors.

The receptor comes from a man aged 25-40 years with type 1 diabetes. This chain uses TRBV7-3 with TRBJ2-1; 9 positions match TRBD2. Sequenced material: naive CD4+ T cells from blood. DNA of the CDR3: TGTGCCAGCAGCGGGACTAGCTACACTGAGCAGTTCTTC. It specifies CASSGTSYTEQFF. Using reference TRBV7-3 and TRBJ2-1 for the parts outside the CDR3, the full variable domain is GAGVSQTPSNKVTEKGKYVELRCDPISGHTALYWYRQSLGQGPEFLIYFQGTGAADDSGLPNDRFFAVRPEGSVSTLKIQRTERGDSAVYLCASSGTSYTEQFFGPGTRLTVL.